This T cell receptor beta chain was retrieved from a study of beta chain features in type 1 diabetes. Study observations and caveats: Patients with Type 1 diabetes showed moderately but significantly shorter TCRB CDR3s in all four CD4+ subsets. Equally in patients and controls, shorter templates might have been favored by PCR.

All of the isolated RNA was reverse transcribed, so expressed TCRB transcripts were sequenced. This table comes from immunoSEQ multiplex PCR, and its TCRdb copy is limited to in-frame clones, with some not included. The data hold some 250,000 clones, with about 15% observed a single time. Remarks on this clone: Antigen unknown.

This CDR3 spans 16 amino acids. The V end was cut by 1 base, the J end by 0 bases, with 10 bases between. Germline V CDR1 and CDR2: KGHSH, LQKENI. The rearrangement joins TRBV18 to TRBJ1-3; D is uncertain. The clonotype was recovered from a man aged 25 to 40 with type 1 diabetes. Sample: naive CD4+ T cells from blood. The CDR3 nucleotides read TGTGCCAGCTCACCACGGCCGGAGACCTCTGGAAACACCATATATTTT. Its translation: CASSPRPETSGNTIYF.